The entry below gives a single TCR beta chain sequence along with its context. As yet, its antigen is unknown. One end of the junction fails to match germline, which may point to a read error. The sample originates from a study of response to subunit inactivated influenza vaccine. Study-level points and caveats: New T cells are recruited in small numbers by each seasonal influenza vaccination, according to the authors' suggestion.

TCRdb reprocessed the RT-PCR reads with MiXCR, giving one entry per CDR3 protein. The sample consists of a few hundred thousand distinct CDR3 sequences, about a fifth of them appearing once. The CDR3 length is 12 residues. This rearrangement joins TRBV12-3 or TRBV12-4 to TRBJ2-1; D is uncertain. This material consisted of PBMCs from blood, taken about 20 months after vaccination. The TCR sequence derives from a man aged 50 to 69 who received an inactivated influenza vaccine. CDR3: CASTNLYHEQFF. CDR3 bases: TGTGCCAGCACCAACCTCTACCATGAGCAGTTCTTC.